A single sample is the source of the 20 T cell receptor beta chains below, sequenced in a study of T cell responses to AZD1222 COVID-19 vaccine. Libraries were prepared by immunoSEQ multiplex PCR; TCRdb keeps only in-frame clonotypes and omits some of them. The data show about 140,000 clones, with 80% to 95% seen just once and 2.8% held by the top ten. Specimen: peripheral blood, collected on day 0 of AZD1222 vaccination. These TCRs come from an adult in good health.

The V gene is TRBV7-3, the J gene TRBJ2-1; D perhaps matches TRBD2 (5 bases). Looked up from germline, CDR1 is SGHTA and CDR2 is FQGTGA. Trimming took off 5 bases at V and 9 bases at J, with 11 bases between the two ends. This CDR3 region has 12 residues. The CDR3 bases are TGTGCCAGCAGCCCCGAGGGTGTTGAGCAGTTCTTC. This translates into CASSPEGVEQFF.

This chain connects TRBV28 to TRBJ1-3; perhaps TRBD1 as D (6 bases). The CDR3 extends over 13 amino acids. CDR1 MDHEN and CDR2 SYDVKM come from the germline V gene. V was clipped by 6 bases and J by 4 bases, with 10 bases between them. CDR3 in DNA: TGTGCCAGCAGGGAGGGGGGCGGAAACACCATATATTTT. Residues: CASREGGGNTIYF.

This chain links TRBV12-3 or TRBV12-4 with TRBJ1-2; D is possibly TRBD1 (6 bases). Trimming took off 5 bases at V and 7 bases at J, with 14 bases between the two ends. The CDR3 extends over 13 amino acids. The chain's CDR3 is CASSPAGARGYTF. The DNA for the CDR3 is TGTGCCAGCAGTCCTGCAGGGGCGCGTGGCTACACCTTC.

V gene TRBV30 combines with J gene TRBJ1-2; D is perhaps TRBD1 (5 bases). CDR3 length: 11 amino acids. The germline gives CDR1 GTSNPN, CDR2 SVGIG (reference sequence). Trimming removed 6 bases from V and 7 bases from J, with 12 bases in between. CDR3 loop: CACGKGVGYTF. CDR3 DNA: TGTGCCTGTGGGAAAGGGGTTGGCTACACCTTC.

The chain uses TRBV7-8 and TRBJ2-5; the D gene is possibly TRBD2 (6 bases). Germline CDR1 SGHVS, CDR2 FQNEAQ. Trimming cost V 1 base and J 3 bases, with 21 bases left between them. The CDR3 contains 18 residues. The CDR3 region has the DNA TGTGCCAGCAGCTTAGTAGGAGGGCTAGCCAGACTTAAAGAGACCCAGTACTTC. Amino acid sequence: CASSLVGGLARLKETQYF.

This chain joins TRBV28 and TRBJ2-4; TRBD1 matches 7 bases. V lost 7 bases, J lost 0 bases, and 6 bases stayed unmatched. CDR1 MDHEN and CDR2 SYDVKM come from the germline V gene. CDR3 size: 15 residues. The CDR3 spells CASTTPGGAKNIQYF. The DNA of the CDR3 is TGTGCCAGCACCACTCCAGGGGGAGCCAAAAACATTCAGTACTTC.

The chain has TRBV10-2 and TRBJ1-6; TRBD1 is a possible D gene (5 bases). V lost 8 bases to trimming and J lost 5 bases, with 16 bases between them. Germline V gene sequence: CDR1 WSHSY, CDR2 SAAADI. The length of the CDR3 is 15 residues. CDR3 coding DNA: TGCGCCAGCCCTATAGGACACCCGGATAATTCACCCCTCCACTTT. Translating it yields CASPIGHPDNSPLHF.

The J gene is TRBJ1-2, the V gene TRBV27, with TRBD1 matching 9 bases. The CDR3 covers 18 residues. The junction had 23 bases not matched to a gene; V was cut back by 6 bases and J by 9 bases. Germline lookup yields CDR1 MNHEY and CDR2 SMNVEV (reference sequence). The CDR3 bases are TGTGCCAGCAGCCCACTCGTTCTAGGACAGGGGAATCTATGGAGCTACACCTTC. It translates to CASSPLVLGQGNLWSYTF.

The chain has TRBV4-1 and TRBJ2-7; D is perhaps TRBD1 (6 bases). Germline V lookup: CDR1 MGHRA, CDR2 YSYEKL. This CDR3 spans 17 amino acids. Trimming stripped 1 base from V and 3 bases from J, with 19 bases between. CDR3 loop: CASSQVETGLGIYEQYF. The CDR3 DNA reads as TGCGCCAGCAGCCAAGTCGAGACAGGTCTAGGGATCTACGAGCAGTACTTC.

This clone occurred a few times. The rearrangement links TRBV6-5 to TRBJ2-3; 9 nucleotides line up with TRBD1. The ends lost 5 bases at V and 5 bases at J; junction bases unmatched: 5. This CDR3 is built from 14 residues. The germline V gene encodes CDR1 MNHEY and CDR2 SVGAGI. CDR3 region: CASSKTGGGDTQYF. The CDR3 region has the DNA TGTGCCAGCAGTAAGACAGGGGGGGGAGATACGCAGTATTTT.

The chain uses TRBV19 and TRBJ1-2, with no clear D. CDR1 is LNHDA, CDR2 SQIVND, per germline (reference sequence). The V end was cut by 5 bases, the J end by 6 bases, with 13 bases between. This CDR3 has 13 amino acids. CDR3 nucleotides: TGTGCCAGTAGTCTAACATCCGGAGATGGCTACACCTTC. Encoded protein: CASSLTSGDGYTF. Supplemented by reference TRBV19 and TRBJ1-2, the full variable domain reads DGGITQSPKYLFRKEGQNVTLSCEQNLNHDAMYWYRQDPGQGLRLIYYSQIVNDFQKGDIAEGYSVSREKKESFPLTVTSAQKNPTAFYLCASSLTSGDGYTFGSGTRLTVV.

CDR3: CATAFDPGSGYTF. CDR3 sequence (DNA): TGTGCCACCGCATTTGACCCAGGTTCCGGCTACACCTTC. This chain connects TRBV27 to TRBJ1-2; D unresolved. Germline CDR1 is MNHEY and CDR2 is SMNVEV (reference sequence). The CDR3 is 13 amino acids. Deletions cut 10 bases from V and 8 bases from J, with 20 bases between.

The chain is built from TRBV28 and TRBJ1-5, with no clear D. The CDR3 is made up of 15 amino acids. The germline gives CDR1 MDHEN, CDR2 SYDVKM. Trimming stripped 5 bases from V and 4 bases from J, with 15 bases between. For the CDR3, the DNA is TGTGCCAGCAGTGTAGGCAACTGGATTAATCAGCCCCAGCATTTT. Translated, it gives CASSVGNWINQPQHF. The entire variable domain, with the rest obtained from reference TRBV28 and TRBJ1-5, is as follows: DVKVTQSSRYLVKRTGEKVFLECVQDMDHENMFWYRQDPGLGLRLIYFSYDVKMKEKGDIPEGYSVSREKKERFSLILESASTNQTSMYLCASSVGNWINQPQHFGDGTRLSIL.

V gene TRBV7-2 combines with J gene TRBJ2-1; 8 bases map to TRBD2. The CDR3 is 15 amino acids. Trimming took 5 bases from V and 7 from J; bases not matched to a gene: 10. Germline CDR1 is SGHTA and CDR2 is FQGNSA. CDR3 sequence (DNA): TGTGCCAGCAGCCCCGGTACGGGGGGGCCGAATGAGCAGTTCTTC. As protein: CASSPGTGGPNEQFF.

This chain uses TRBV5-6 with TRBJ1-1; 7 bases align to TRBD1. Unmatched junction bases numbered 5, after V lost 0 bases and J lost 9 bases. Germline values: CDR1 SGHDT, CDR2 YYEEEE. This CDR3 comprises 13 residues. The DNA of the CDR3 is TGTGCCAGCAGCTTGGAATGGACAGGCAAAGCTTTCTTT. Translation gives CASSLEWTGKAFF.

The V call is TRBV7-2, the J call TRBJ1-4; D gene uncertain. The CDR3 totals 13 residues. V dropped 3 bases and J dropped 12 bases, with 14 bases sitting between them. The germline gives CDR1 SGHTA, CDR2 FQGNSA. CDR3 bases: TGTGCCAGCAGCTTCCAAGGGAGTTCGGAACTGTTTTTT. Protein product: CASSFQGSSELFF.

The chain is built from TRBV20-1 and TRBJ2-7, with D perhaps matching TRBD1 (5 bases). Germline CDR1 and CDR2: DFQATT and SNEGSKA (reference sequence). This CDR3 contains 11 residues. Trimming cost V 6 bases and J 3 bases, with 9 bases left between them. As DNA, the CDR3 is TGCAGTGCCCAGGGCCTCTACGAGCAGTACTTC. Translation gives CSAQGLYEQYF.

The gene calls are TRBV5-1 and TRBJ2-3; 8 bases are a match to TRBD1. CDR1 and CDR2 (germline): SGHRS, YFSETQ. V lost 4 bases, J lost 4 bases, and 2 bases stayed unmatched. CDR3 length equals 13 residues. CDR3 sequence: CASSRTGSDTQYF. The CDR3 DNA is TGCGCCAGCAGCCGGACAGGGTCAGATACGCAGTATTTT.

The CDR3, as DNA: TGTGCCAGCAGTTTATTCGGGCCAGGAGGGGATATGGGCAATCAGCCCCAGCATTTT. This translates into CASSLFGPGGDMGNQPQHF. The V gene is TRBV27, the J gene TRBJ1-5, with D possibly matching TRBD1 (5 bases). Germline values: CDR1 MNHEY, CDR2 SMNVEV (reference sequence). The CDR3 is 19 residues long. The germline V and J ends were trimmed by 1 base and 2 bases, with 21 bases remaining between them.

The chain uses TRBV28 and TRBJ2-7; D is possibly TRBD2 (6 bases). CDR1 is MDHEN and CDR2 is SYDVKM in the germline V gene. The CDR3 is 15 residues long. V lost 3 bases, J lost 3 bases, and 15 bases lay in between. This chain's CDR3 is CASSFRGNQGYEQYF. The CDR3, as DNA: TGTGCCAGCAGTTTCCGGGGGAATCAGGGCTACGAGCAGTACTTC.